These T cell receptor beta chains were read from a single sample in a study of cytomegalovirus exposure and HLA in healthy donors. Only in-frame clones appear in the TCRdb table, and some are missing; sequencing was by immunoSEQ multiplex PCR. The sample lists roughly 70,000 clones; 75% were seen once. Sequenced: PBMCs. These receptors were collected from a man aged 70-80 years in good health and CMV-seronegative. The CDR3 runs from the conserved cysteine through the conserved F or W. A D gene is named only where the DNA matches it firmly. Clone size is given for some rows only: seen once, a few or many times, or a class if the clone is expanded.

clone_size: few; d_call: TRBD1; j_call: TRBJ1-3; v_call: TRBV6-5; cdr3_nt: TGTGCCAGCAGTTGGGGACAGGGGTTTGGAAACACCATATATTTT; cdr3_aa: CASSWGQGFGNTIYF
clone_size: many; d_call: TRBD1; j_call: TRBJ1-4; v_call: TRBV6-6; cdr3_nt: TGTGCCAGCAGTTTCGACAGGGGTTCTGAAAAACTGTTTTTT; cdr3_aa: CASSFDRGSEKLFF
clone_size: NA; d_call: NA; j_call: TRBJ2-5; v_call: TRBV10-2; cdr3_nt: TGCGCCAGCAGACAACAAGAGACCCAGTACTTC; cdr3_aa: CASRQQETQYF
clone_size: NA; d_call: NA; j_call: TRBJ1-5; v_call: TRBV10-3; cdr3_nt: TGTGCCATCAGTGAGGGAGCTTATAGCAATCAGCCCCAGCATTTT; cdr3_aa: CAISEGAYSNQPQHF
clone_size: NA; d_call: NA; j_call: TRBJ2-7; v_call: TRBV5-1; cdr3_nt: TGCGCCAGCAGCCCTCAAAAACAAGGGGAGGTCTACGAGCAGTACTTC; cdr3_aa: CASSPQKQGEVYEQYF
clone_size: NA; d_call: TRBD1; j_call: TRBJ1-3; v_call: TRBV6-1; cdr3_nt: TGTGCCAGCAAAACAGGGGGCGGAAACACCATATATTTT; cdr3_aa: CASKTGGGNTIYF
clone_size: NA; d_call: TRBD1; j_call: TRBJ2-1; v_call: TRBV5-8; cdr3_nt: TGTGCCAGCAGCTTGGGTCCGGGACAGGGTTACAATGAGCAGTTCTTC; cdr3_aa: CASSLGPGQGYNEQFF
clone_size: NA; d_call: TRBD1; j_call: TRBJ1-3; v_call: TRBV7-8; cdr3_nt: TGTGCCAGCAGCTCAGGGACAGATGGAAACACCATATATTTT; cdr3_aa: CASSSGTDGNTIYF
clone_size: NA; d_call: TRBD2; j_call: TRBJ2-3; v_call: TRBV30; cdr3_nt: TGTGCCTGGAGCCAAATTTGGAGTAGCGGGTTGAGCACAGATACGCAGTATTTT; cdr3_aa: CAWSQIWSSGLSTDTQYF
clone_size: NA; d_call: TRBD2; j_call: TRBJ2-3; v_call: TRBV6-4; cdr3_nt: TGTGCCAGCAGTGAAGGCGGGGGAGTCACAGATACGCAGTATTTT; cdr3_aa: CASSEGGGVTDTQYF
clone_size: NA; d_call: NA; j_call: TRBJ1-2; v_call: TRBV6-6; cdr3_nt: TGTGCCAGCAGTACCCTCGGGGGAGTAGCCTATGGCTACACCTTC; cdr3_aa: CASSTLGGVAYGYTF
clone_size: NA; d_call: TRBD2; j_call: TRBJ2-7; v_call: TRBV28; cdr3_nt: TGTGCCAGCAGAGTAGCGGGGGGGATCTACGAGCAGTACTTC; cdr3_aa: CASRVAGGIYEQYF
clone_size: NA; d_call: TRBD1; j_call: TRBJ1-2; v_call: TRBV7-2; cdr3_nt: TGTGCCAGCAGTCTCGACAGGGATCTTGCCTATGGCTACACCTTC; cdr3_aa: CASSLDRDLAYGYTF
clone_size: few; d_call: NA; j_call: TRBJ1-1; v_call: TRBV27; cdr3_nt: TGTGCCAGCAAGGACATTCCGGGCACTGAAGCTTTCTTT; cdr3_aa: CASKDIPGTEAFF
clone_size: once; d_call: NA; j_call: TRBJ1-4; v_call: TRBV7-9; cdr3_nt: TGTGCCAGCAGCTTATGGGCTGGTTCGTACAGAAATGAAAAACTGTTTTTT; cdr3_aa: CASSLWAGSYRNEKLFF
clone_size: NA; d_call: NA; j_call: TRBJ1-4; v_call: TRBV30; cdr3_nt: TGTGCCTGGAGCGGCGGGGGCCCTGAAAAACTGTTTTTT; cdr3_aa: CAWSGGGPEKLFF
clone_size: NA; d_call: NA; j_call: TRBJ2-5; v_call: TRBV5-4; cdr3_nt: TGTGCCAGCAGCGTGTCAGGGGCGTTGAAGACCCAGTACTTC; cdr3_aa: CASSVSGALKTQYF
clone_size: NA; d_call: TRBD2; j_call: TRBJ2-3; v_call: TRBV14; cdr3_nt: TGTGCCAGCAGCCAAGAAGGCACTAGCGGGAACGCAGATACGCAGTATTTT; cdr3_aa: CASSQEGTSGNADTQYF
clone_size: NA; d_call: NA; j_call: TRBJ2-7; v_call: TRBV5-8; cdr3_nt: TGTGCCAGCAGCTTTAGTAACGAGCAGTACTTC; cdr3_aa: CASSFSNEQYF
clone_size: NA; d_call: NA; j_call: TRBJ1-5; v_call: TRBV19; cdr3_nt: TGTGCCAGTAGTATAGGCCTGACACCAGGGCAGCCCCAGCATTTT; cdr3_aa: CASSIGLTPGQPQHF
clone_size: few; d_call: TRBD1; j_call: TRBJ1-6; v_call: TRBV6-6; cdr3_nt: TGTGCCAGCAGTTACTCGGGGACAGTTAATTCACCCCTCCACTTT; cdr3_aa: CASSYSGTVNSPLHF
clone_size: once; d_call: NA; j_call: TRBJ2-5; v_call: TRBV20-1; cdr3_nt: TGCAGTGCTAGAGATATAGAGACCCAGTACTTC; cdr3_aa: CSARDIETQYF
clone_size: NA; d_call: NA; j_call: TRBJ2-3; v_call: TRBV5-4; cdr3_nt: TGTGCCAGCAGCGCCGGGAGTACCTCCACAGATACGCAGTATTTT; cdr3_aa: CASSAGSTSTDTQYF
clone_size: NA; d_call: TRBD2; j_call: TRBJ2-7; v_call: TRBV9; cdr3_nt: TGTGCCAGCAGCTCTAGCGGGAGCTTCGGCAACGAGCAGTACTTC; cdr3_aa: CASSSSGSFGNEQYF
clone_size: NA; d_call: TRBD1; j_call: TRBJ2-7; v_call: TRBV18; cdr3_nt: TGTGCCAGCTCACCCGGACAGGGAACCTACGAGCAGTACTTC; cdr3_aa: CASSPGQGTYEQYF
clone_size: NA; d_call: NA; j_call: TRBJ1-1; v_call: TRBV5-1; cdr3_nt: TGCGCCAGCAGCCTTAACGGGGGGAGCACTGAAGCTTTCTTT; cdr3_aa: CASSLNGGSTEAFF
clone_size: NA; d_call: NA; j_call: TRBJ2-5; v_call: TRBV30; cdr3_nt: TGTGCCTGGAGTGTAGGGGTACGGGAGACCCAGTACTTC; cdr3_aa: CAWSVGVRETQYF
clone_size: few; d_call: TRBD2; j_call: TRBJ2-7; v_call: TRBV4-3; cdr3_nt: TGCGCCAGCAGCCAAGGGTTGCGCGGGGGCTACGAGCAGTACTTC; cdr3_aa: CASSQGLRGGYEQYF
clone_size: once; d_call: NA; j_call: TRBJ2-1; v_call: TRBV7-2; cdr3_nt: TGTGCCAGCAGCTTAAACGGTCTGGCGGGATTCTCCTACAATGAGCAGTTCTTC; cdr3_aa: CASSLNGLAGFSYNEQFF
clone_size: NA; d_call: NA; j_call: TRBJ1-5; v_call: TRBV7-9; cdr3_nt: TGTGCCACGGGGGCGGGGGTTCACCAGCCCCAGCATTTT; cdr3_aa: CATGAGVHQPQHF
clone_size: NA; d_call: NA; j_call: TRBJ1-1; v_call: TRBV18; cdr3_nt: TGTGCCAGCTCTTGGGTAGGGGCGCCGAACACTGAAGCTTTCTTT; cdr3_aa: CASSWVGAPNTEAFF
clone_size: NA; d_call: NA; j_call: TRBJ2-2; v_call: TRBV19; cdr3_nt: TGTGCCAGTGCCTCTCCGGGACAAACTTCGAACACCGGGGAGCTGTTTTTT; cdr3_aa: CASASPGQTSNTGELFF
clone_size: NA; d_call: NA; j_call: TRBJ1-1; v_call: TRBV28; cdr3_nt: TGTGCCAGCAGACCCTTCGACAGACACACTGAAGCTTTCTTT; cdr3_aa: CASRPFDRHTEAFF
clone_size: NA; d_call: TRBD2; j_call: TRBJ2-2; v_call: TRBV7-9; cdr3_nt: TGTGCCAGCAGCTTACTAGCGGGAGGCCCCACCGGGGAGCTGTTTTTT; cdr3_aa: CASSLLAGGPTGELFF
clone_size: NA; d_call: TRBD2; j_call: TRBJ2-1; v_call: TRBV6-5; cdr3_nt: TGTGCCAGCAAACCCGGACTAGCGGGAGTCGATGAGCAGTTCTTC; cdr3_aa: CASKPGLAGVDEQFF
clone_size: NA; d_call: NA; j_call: TRBJ2-7; v_call: TRBV4-1; cdr3_nt: TGCGCCAGCAGCCAAGATGTGGTCCTAGCCTACGAGCAGTACTTC; cdr3_aa: CASSQDVVLAYEQYF
clone_size: NA; d_call: TRBD2; j_call: TRBJ2-3; v_call: TRBV19; cdr3_nt: TGTGCCAGTAGTACCTCAGCGGGAGCAAGCACAGATACGCAGTATTTT; cdr3_aa: CASSTSAGASTDTQYF
clone_size: once; d_call: TRBD2; j_call: TRBJ2-1; v_call: TRBV9; cdr3_nt: TGTGCCAGCAGCCCAAGGCCACGGGAGGGTTACAATGAGCAGTTCTTC; cdr3_aa: CASSPRPREGYNEQFF
clone_size: NA; d_call: NA; j_call: TRBJ1-2; v_call: TRBV6-1; cdr3_nt: TGTGCCAGCAACATGGGGGCAACAGCTAACTATGGCTACACCTTC; cdr3_aa: CASNMGATANYGYTF
clone_size: NA; d_call: TRBD1; j_call: TRBJ2-1; v_call: TRBV5-1; cdr3_nt: TGCGCCAGCAGCTCCCAACAGGGGGCGGCCTACAATGAGCAGTTCTTC; cdr3_aa: CASSSQQGAAYNEQFF
clone_size: NA; d_call: TRBD2; j_call: TRBJ2-6; v_call: TRBV6-6; cdr3_nt: TGTGCCAGCAGTTACCGGGGGGGCTCTGGGGCCAACGTCCTGACTTTC; cdr3_aa: CASSYRGGSGANVLTF
clone_size: few; d_call: TRBD1; j_call: TRBJ1-4; v_call: TRBV7-6; cdr3_nt: TGTGCCAGCAGCCCATCGGACAGGTTTAATGAAAAACTGTTTTTT; cdr3_aa: CASSPSDRFNEKLFF
clone_size: NA; d_call: NA; j_call: TRBJ2-7; v_call: TRBV9; cdr3_nt: TGTGCCAGCAGCCCGAGAGCGGAGAGCTCCTACGAGCAGTACTTC; cdr3_aa: CASSPRAESSYEQYF